These 27 T cell receptor beta chains came from one sample sequenced in a study of early T cells in non-severe SARS-CoV-2 infection. TCRdb ran MiXCR on the 5' RACE reads and lists one entry per CDR3 protein. The table lists under 80,000 distinct CDR3 sequences, 11% of them singletons. The specimen was whole blood. The receptors originated from an adult who was a healthcare worker with PCR-confirmed SARS-CoV-2 infection or an uninfected control (not recorded which).

The chain combines TRBV19 with TRBJ2-5, with TRBD2 matching 7 bases. V shed 5 bases and J 4 bases; nucleotides not matched to a gene: 13. This CDR3 contains 16 residues. Germline-derived CDR1 and CDR2 are LNHDA and SQIVND (reference sequence). CDR3 bases: TGTGCCAGTAGTCCACAGGACCTTCCTAGCGGAGAGACCCAGTACTTC. This encodes CASSPQDLPSGETQYF.

The chain is built from TRBV29-1 and TRBJ2-5; weak D call: TRBD2 (5 bases). The V and J ends lost 5 bases and 5 bases respectively, with 9 bases between them. The CDR3 has 11 amino acids. The germline V gene has CDR1 SQVTM and CDR2 ANQGSEA. CDR3 bases: TGCAGCGTTACTAGACTGGAGACCCAGTACTTC. The encoded protein is CSVTRLETQYF.

This chain joins TRBV6-5 and TRBJ2-7, with D uncertain. Germline V gives CDR1 MNHEY, CDR2 SVGAGI. Trimming took off 6 bases at V and 2 bases at J, with 17 bases between the two ends. The CDR3 totals 15 residues. The CDR3 sequence is CASRPGASSPYEQYF. CDR3 coding DNA: TGTGCCAGCAGACCCGGTGCTTCCAGTCCCTACGAGCAGTACTTC.

Many counts were recorded for this clonotype. The gene calls are TRBV10-2 and TRBJ2-7; possibly TRBD2 for D (7 bases). The CDR3 runs 15 residues. Germline CDR1 reads WSHSY; CDR2 reads SAAADI. The germline V and J ends were trimmed by 0 bases and 4 bases, with 13 bases remaining between them. The CDR3 spells CASSESGGLRYEQYF. The CDR3 nucleotides read TGCGCCAGCAGTGAGTCGGGGGGGCTGAGGTACGAGCAGTACTTC.

This clonotype was counted between two and nine times. The genes are TRBV5-1 and TRBJ2-1, with 7 bases fitting TRBD2. The CDR3 loop spans 14 amino acids. Trimming at V came to 2 bases and at J to 7 bases, leaving 6 bases not matched to a gene. Germline lookup yields CDR1 SGHRS and CDR2 YFSETQ. For the CDR3, the DNA is TGCGCCAGCAGCTTTGGCGGGGGAGGGAATGAGCAGTTCTTC. Protein sequence: CASSFGGGGNEQFF.

V is TRBV29-1 and J is TRBJ2-1; D possibly corresponds to TRBD2 (6 bases). CDR3 length equals 17 residues. Trimming stripped 7 bases from V and 0 bases from J, with 22 bases between. Germline loops: CDR1 SQVTM, CDR2 ANQGSEA. CDR3 nucleotides: TGCAGCGGGACCGGGACTTTAGAAGATAGCTCCTACAATGAGCAGTTCTTC. Translation gives CSGTGTLEDSSYNEQFF.

This clonotype was found many times. V is TRBV27 and J is TRBJ2-3, with D uncertain. Germline lookup yields CDR1 MNHEY and CDR2 SMNVEV (reference sequence). V was clipped by 6 bases and J by 1 base, with 11 bases between them. This CDR3 spans 14 amino acids. CDR3 coding DNA: TGTGCCAGCAGAATATCTCTCGGCACAGATACGCAGTATTTT. This encodes CASRISLGTDTQYF.

This clonotype was counted at least ten times. The CDR3 DNA is TGTGCCAGCAGCCATAGGGCTCCAACTAATGAAAAACTGTTTTTT. Protein sequence: CASSHRAPTNEKLFF. The chain has TRBV3-1 and TRBJ1-4; no firm D call. CDR1 LGHDT and CDR2 YNNKEL come from the germline V gene (reference sequence). V was shortened by 3 bases and J by 0 bases, with 8 bases between the two germline ends. The CDR3 length is 15 residues.

At least ten counts were recorded for this clonotype. The chain links TRBV11-2 to TRBJ2-7, with 7 nucleotides matching TRBD2. The trim removed 5 bases at V and 3 bases at J, leaving 7 bases unmatched. The CDR3 sequence is 14 residues long. From germline, CDR1 is SGHAT and CDR2 FQNNGV. The CDR3 loop is CASSPGLGGYEQYF. The CDR3 nucleotides are TGTGCCAGCAGCCCCGGACTAGGTGGCTACGAGCAGTACTTC.

At least ten counts were recorded for this clonotype. The J gene is TRBJ2-7, the V gene TRBV29-1; a weak D match, TRBD1 (5 bases). The V gene lost 0 bases and the J gene lost 5 bases, with 8 bases spanning the gap. The CDR3 runs to 12 residues. Germline lookup yields CDR1 SQVTM and CDR2 ANQGSEA. CDR3 nucleotide sequence: TGCAGCGTTGAAGATTGGGGCAACGAGCAGTACTTC. This sequence encodes CSVEDWGNEQYF.

Many counts were recorded for this clonotype. The J gene is TRBJ2-2, the V gene TRBV12-3 or TRBV12-4; D may be TRBD1 (6 bases). Trimming took 5 bases from V and 4 from J, leaving 14 bases between them. The length of the CDR3 is 15 residues. CDR3: CASSDTGMSTGELFF. CDR3 DNA: TGTGCCAGCAGTGACACAGGGATGAGCACCGGGGAGCTGTTTTTT.

The chain links TRBV9 to TRBJ2-2, with D uncertain. Deletions cut 3 bases from V and 0 bases from J, with 9 bases between. This CDR3 has 15 residues. Germline lookup yields CDR1 SGDLS and CDR2 YYNGEE. CDR3 nucleotides: TGTGCCAGCAGCGCGGACGGAACGAACACCGGGGAGCTGTTTTTT. Translation gives CASSADGTNTGELFF.

This clonotype turned up a few times. The chain couples TRBV12-3 or TRBV12-4 to TRBJ2-7, with a possible D match to TRBD1 (5 bases). The CDR3 is 14 amino acids. Trimming shortened V by 6 bases and J by 1 base, and 13 bases separated the two germline ends. CDR3 in amino acids: CASRPTASSYEQYF. CDR3 nucleotide sequence: TGTGCCAGCAGACCGACAGCCAGTTCCTACGAGCAGTACTTC.

The gene calls are TRBV25-1 and TRBJ2-7, with TRBD2 as a possible D gene (6 bases). The CDR3 runs 14 residues. V was cut by 3 bases and J by 2 bases, with 11 bases left in between. The germline V gene has CDR1 MGHDK and CDR2 SYGVNS. This CDR3 is CASSDQRVAYEQYF. The CDR3 coding sequence is TGTGCCAGCAGTGACCAGCGGGTAGCCTACGAGCAGTACTTC.

This clonotype was recorded many times. This rearrangement joins TRBV3-1 to TRBJ2-1; TRBD1 or TRBD2 may be the D gene (5 bases each). V was pared by 4 bases and J by 6 bases, with 16 bases between. This CDR3 is 15 amino acids long. Germline V CDR1 and CDR2: LGHDT, YNNKEL (reference sequence). Here the CDR3 reads CASSRGHRGSNEQFF. DNA of the CDR3: TGTGCCAGCAGCCGGGGCCATCGAGGGTCCAATGAGCAGTTCTTC.

This clonotype was recorded many times. The chain is built from TRBV7-6 and TRBJ2-1, with D unclear. This CDR3 is 13 amino acids long. CDR1 and CDR2 from the germline V gene are SGHVS and FNYEAQ. V dropped 1 base and J dropped 5 bases, with 6 bases sitting between them. The CDR3 DNA sequence: TGTGCCAGCAGCTTAGGTACAAACAATGAGCAGTTCTTC. Its protein product is CASSLGTNNEQFF.

This chain connects TRBV29-1 to TRBJ1-5; a possible D gene is TRBD1 (5 bases). Germline values: CDR1 SQVTM, CDR2 ANQGSEA. The CDR3 runs to 12 residues. The V and J ends lost 4 bases and 3 bases respectively, with 7 bases between them. The CDR3 DNA reads as TGCAGCGTTGGGGGGTTCAATCAGCCCCAGCATTTT. This codes for CSVGGFNQPQHF.

This clonotype was counted a few times. V usage is TRBV25-1 and J usage is TRBJ1-1, with D uncertain. Per germline, CDR1 MGHDK and CDR2 SYGVNS. This CDR3 is built from 12 residues. The V end was cut by 8 bases, the J end by 6 bases, with 13 bases between. The DNA for the CDR3 is TGTGCCAGCGGCAGACTTGGTGCTGAAGCTTTCTTT. This translates into CASGRLGAEAFF.

This clonotype was seen repeatedly, ten times or more. The rearrangement uses TRBV6-6 and TRBJ2-1; TRBD2 matches 11 bases. Unmatched junction bases numbered 17, after V lost 4 bases and J lost 6 bases. From germline, CDR1 is MNHNY and CDR2 SVGAGI (reference sequence). This CDR3 region has 19 residues. This chain's CDR3 is CASSSLVGLAGGIGNEQFF. The CDR3 DNA follows: TGTGCCAGCAGTTCCTTAGTCGGGCTAGCGGGAGGAATCGGCAATGAGCAGTTCTTC.

This clonotype showed up many times. The chain combines TRBV7-2 with TRBJ2-1; 11 bases are a match to TRBD2. Germline assignment: CDR1 SGHTA and CDR2 FQGNSA. The CDR3 covers 14 residues. V lost 1 base to trimming and J lost 8 bases; unmatched junction nucleotides: 1. The CDR3: CASSLGLAGYEQFF. CDR3 coding DNA: TGTGCCAGCAGCTTAGGACTAGCGGGATATGAGCAGTTCTTC. Full variable domain (rest looked up from reference TRBV7-2 and TRBJ2-1): GAGVSQSPSNKVTEKGKDVELRCDPISGHTALYWYRQSLGQGLEFLIYFQGNSAPDKSGLPSDRFSAERTGGSVSTLTIQRTQQEDSAVYLCASSLGLAGYEQFFGPGTRLTVL.

This clonotype was observed at least ten times. The chain joins TRBV7-9 to TRBJ2-1, with D unclear. V lost 0 bases and J lost 6, with 12 bases in between. Germline V gene sequence: CDR1 SEHNR, CDR2 FQNEAQ (reference sequence). This CDR3 has 15 amino acids. The CDR3 DNA is TGTGCCAGCAGCTTAGCGAGCCTAGTAGGCAATGAGCAGTTCTTC. Protein product: CASSLASLVGNEQFF.

This clonotype was seen many times. The CDR3 here is CSASDGMMNTEAFF. The CDR3, as DNA: TGCAGTGCTTCGGACGGTATGATGAACACTGAAGCTTTCTTT. This chain uses TRBV20-1 with TRBJ1-1; D call uncertain. The V gene's germline CDR1 is DFQATT and CDR2 SNEGSKA (reference sequence). The CDR3 has 14 amino acids. The ends were cut back, 5 bases at V and 0 bases at J, with 13 bases in the middle.

The chain has TRBV27 and TRBJ2-5; tentatively, D is TRBD1 (6 bases). Per germline, CDR1 MNHEY and CDR2 SMNVEV (reference sequence). V was cut by 5 bases and J by 5 bases, with 18 bases left in between. This CDR3 has 15 residues. The CDR3 nucleotides read TGTGCCAGCAGTCCTCGACAGGTTGCAAGGGAGACCCAGTACTTC. Its translation: CASSPRQVARETQYF.

At least ten counts were recorded for this clonotype. This chain joins TRBV5-1 and TRBJ1-1, with 7 positions matching TRBD1. Germline-derived CDR1 and CDR2 are SGHRS and YFSETQ. CDR3 length equals 15 residues. V lost 3 bases, J lost 2 bases, and 7 bases stayed unmatched. The CDR3 here is CASSSIQGLNTEAFF. CDR3 DNA sequence: TGCGCCAGCAGCTCGATACAGGGGCTCAACACTGAAGCTTTCTTT.

The chain recombines TRBV29-1 with TRBJ1-3; possible D gene TRBD1, 6 bases. The germline gives CDR1 SQVTM, CDR2 ANQGSEA. The CDR3 sequence is 14 residues long. Deletions cut 7 bases from V and 4 bases from J, with 17 bases between. CDR3 DNA: TGCAGCGCTTCTTTACAGGGAAGAGGAAACACCATATATTTT. Protein sequence: CSASLQGRGNTIYF.

This clonotype has at least ten counts. The chain employs TRBV19 and TRBJ2-1; D is perhaps TRBD1 (6 bases). V dropped 6 bases and J dropped 2 bases, with 14 bases sitting between them. There are 15 residues in the CDR3. Germline V gene lookup returns CDR1 LNHDA and CDR2 SQIVND (reference sequence). CDR3 loop: CASSEGRGTYNEQFF. CDR3 DNA sequence: TGTGCCAGTAGCGAGGGCAGGGGAACCTACAATGAGCAGTTCTTC. The full variable domain, its missing parts supplied by reference TRBV19 and TRBJ2-1, is DGGITQSPKYLFRKEGQNVTLSCEQNLNHDAMYWYRQDPGQGLRLIYYSQIVNDFQKGDIAEGYSVSREKKESFPLTVTSAQKNPTAFYLCASSEGRGTYNEQFFGPGTRLTVL.

This clonotype was found a few times. This sequence joins TRBV10-2 and TRBJ2-5, with D uncertain. CDR1 WSHSY and CDR2 SAAADI come from the germline V gene. V was pared by 2 bases and J by 4 bases, with 11 bases between. The CDR3 is made up of 14 amino acids. CDR3 amino acids: CASSEVQRGETQYF. The CDR3 coding sequence is TGCGCCAGCAGTGAGGTGCAGCGTGGAGAGACCCAGTACTTC.